The 25 T cell receptor beta chains given below trace back to one sample, sequenced in a study of blood T cell repertoires in COVID-19. TCRdb's table, derived via immunoSEQ multiplex PCR, lists solely in-frame clones and lacks some. Here the sample spans around 270,000 clones, about 89% being singletons. The sequenced material came from peripheral blood. Every receptor here comes from a man in his forties or fifties with acute or convalescent COVID-19.

The rearrangement uses TRBV6-5 and TRBJ2-3; D gene uncertain. Germline V lookup: CDR1 MNHEY, CDR2 SVGAGI. This CDR3 is built from 13 residues. V shed 0 bases and J shed 6 bases, with 7 bases lying between them. CDR3 sequence reads: CASSYSIGDTQYF. Written as DNA, the CDR3 is TGTGCCAGCAGTTACTCGATCGGTGATACGCAGTATTTT.

V and J are TRBV5-5 and TRBJ2-2; D unclear. Germline CDR1 and CDR2: SGHKS and YYEKEE (reference sequence). This CDR3 is 13 amino acids long. Trimming shortened V by 0 bases and J by 3 bases, and 3 bases separated the two germline ends. In nucleotides, the CDR3 is TGTGCCAGCAGCTTGGCCTACACCGGGGAGCTGTTTTTT. This sequence encodes CASSLAYTGELFF.

The V call is TRBV20-1, the J call TRBJ2-7; the D is unclear. The CDR3 length is 14 residues. The germline V gene has CDR1 DFQATT and CDR2 SNEGSKA (reference sequence). Between the trimmed V and J ends, which lost 3 bases and 0 bases, there was a span of 12 bases. The CDR3 DNA follows: TGCAGTGCTAGTGAACAGCTGAGCTCCTACGAGCAGTACTTC. Its protein is CSASEQLSSYEQYF.

This chain connects TRBV6-6 to TRBJ1-2; D is possibly TRBD1 (6 bases). Trimming pared 4 bases from V and 8 bases from J, leaving 11 bases between. The germline gives CDR1 MNHNY, CDR2 SVGAGI (reference sequence). The CDR3 contains 12 residues. The CDR3 bases are TGTGCCAGCAGTTCCCAGGGGAAAGGCTACACCTTC. Protein: CASSSQGKGYTF.

The chain is built from TRBV6-5 and TRBJ1-2; D not certain. There are 14 residues in the CDR3. Germline-derived CDR1 and CDR2 are MNHEY and SVGAGI. The ends were cut back, 7 bases at V and 0 bases at J, with 12 bases in the middle. The CDR3 loop is CASTSGGPNYGYTF. The CDR3 region has the DNA TGTGCCAGCACATCAGGAGGACCTAACTATGGCTACACCTTC.

The chain uses TRBV25-1 and TRBJ2-5, with D perhaps matching TRBD2 (7 bases). Germline V lookup: CDR1 MGHDK, CDR2 SYGVNS. The CDR3 has 14 amino acids. V was trimmed by 6 bases and J by 4 bases, leaving 15 bases between them. The CDR3 DNA sequence: TGTGCCAGCAGCCTCTTGGGAGGGGGAGAGACCCAGTACTTC. Translating gives CASSLLGGGETQYF.

This chain joins TRBV18 and TRBJ2-7; 7 nucleotides agree with TRBD1. Germline V CDR1 and CDR2: KGHSH, LQKENI. This CDR3 has 14 amino acids. V lost 6 bases to trimming and J lost 3 bases; unmatched junction nucleotides: 8. The CDR3 is CASSPETGLYEQYF. CDR3 in DNA: TGTGCCAGCTCGCCCGAGACAGGGCTCTACGAGCAGTACTTC.

The chain carries TRBV25-1 and TRBJ1-4; D unresolved. CDR1 is MGHDK and CDR2 is SYGVNS in the germline V gene. Trimming stripped 7 bases from V and 8 bases from J, with 17 bases between. This CDR3 region has 14 residues. CDR3 in amino acids: CASTAGGSGEKLFF. CDR3 nucleotides: TGTGCCAGCACCGCAGGAGGGTCGGGGGAAAAACTGTTTTTT.

The rearrangement links TRBV5-1 to TRBJ2-7, with D hard to call. CDR1 is SGHRS and CDR2 is YFSETQ in the germline V gene. The length of the CDR3 is 15 residues. V lost 0 bases and J 4 bases, leaving 14 bases between the germline ends. CDR3 loop: CASSLAPGPGYEQYF. CDR3 DNA sequence: TGCGCCAGCAGCTTGGCCCCAGGCCCCGGATACGAGCAGTACTTC.

The chain combines TRBV10-2 with TRBJ2-7; 8 bases line up with TRBD1. The CDR3 is 13 residues long. Germline loops: CDR1 WSHSY, CDR2 SAAADI. V shed 6 bases, J shed 3 bases, and the junction held 4 bases outside the gene matches. The CDR3 region has the DNA TGCGCCAGCAGGACAGGGGCCCTCTACGAGCAGTACTTC. The encoded protein is CASRTGALYEQYF.

To note about this clone: Other DNA sequences in this sample translate to the same CDR3. The chain has TRBV2 and TRBJ2-2; D uncertain. The germline V gene encodes CDR1 SNHLY and CDR2 FYNNEI. V shed 5 bases and J shed 1 base, with 8 bases lying between them. The CDR3 extends over 14 amino acids. In nucleotides, the CDR3 is TGTGCCAGCAGTCTGACACGGAACACCGGGGAGCTGTTTTTT. It yields the protein CASSLTRNTGELFF.

This clone has more than one count but fewer than ten. The J gene is TRBJ2-7, the V gene TRBV7-8, with a possible D match to TRBD2 (5 bases). V was trimmed by 8 bases and J by 1 base, leaving 12 bases between them. Germline V gene sequence: CDR1 SGHVS, CDR2 FQNEAQ. This CDR3 is built from 13 residues. The CDR3 loop reads CASGGRGSYEQYF. CDR3 coding DNA: TGTGCCAGCGGTGGTCGGGGTTCCTACGAGCAGTACTTC.

This chain connects TRBV6-6 to TRBJ1-3; D remains unclear. The CDR3 is made up of 13 amino acids. The germline CDR1 and CDR2 sequences are MNHNY and SVGAGI (reference sequence). Trimming stripped 8 bases from V and 2 bases from J, with 10 bases between. CDR3 DNA: TGTGCCAGCGGCAGTACCACTGGAAACACCATATATTTT. It encodes CASGSTTGNTIYF.

This sequence joins TRBV5-6 and TRBJ2-2; TRBD1 matches at 7 bases. With V trimmed by 2 bases and J by 1 base, 2 bases remained unmatched. Germline lookup yields CDR1 SGHDT and CDR2 YYEEEE. The CDR3 has 15 amino acids. In nucleotides, the CDR3 is TGTGCCAGCAGCTTACCAGGGGGGAACACCGGGGAGCTGTTTTTT. It encodes CASSLPGGNTGELFF.

CDR3 loop: CASSQIQGPEQYF. The CDR3 nucleotides read TGTGCCAGCAGCCAAATACAGGGTCCCGAGCAGTACTTC. The chain uses TRBV14 and TRBJ2-7; maybe TRBD1 (6 bases). CDR3 length equals 13 residues. The V gene lost 2 bases and the J gene lost 6 bases, with 11 bases spanning the gap. Germline CDR1 is SGHDN and CDR2 is FVKESK.

The CDR3 sequence: CASSYQGKEAFF. The CDR3 DNA reads TGTGCCAGCAGTTACCAGGGAAAAGAAGCTTTCTTT. The genes are TRBV6-6 and TRBJ1-1; D possibly corresponds to TRBD1 (5 bases). Germline loops: CDR1 MNHNY, CDR2 SVGAGI (reference sequence). V lost 2 bases to trimming and J lost 8 bases, with 9 bases between them. The CDR3 spans 12 residues.

The table lists this clone with a few counts. This rearrangement joins TRBV7-6 to TRBJ2-2; TRBD1 matches at 7 bases. The CDR3 consists of 15 residues. Losses at the gene ends were 5 bases for V and 1 base for J; bases not matched to a gene: 4. The V gene's germline CDR1 is SGHVS and CDR2 FNYEAQ. The CDR3 protein is CASSLTGMNTGELFF. CDR3 nucleotide sequence: TGTGCCAGCAGCCTGACAGGGATGAACACCGGGGAGCTGTTTTTT.

This clone came up a few times. The chain couples TRBV29-1 to TRBJ1-2; D is possibly TRBD1 (5 bases). Per the germline V gene, CDR1 is SQVTM and CDR2 is ANQGSEA. V was pared by 6 bases and J by 8 bases, with 16 bases between. The CDR3 totals 12 residues. CDR3 loop: CSVEEGPGGYTF. For the CDR3, the DNA is TGCAGCGTGGAGGAGGGGCCAGGAGGCTACACCTTC.

The chain combines TRBV2 with TRBJ2-7, with TRBD1 matching 10 bases. This CDR3 spans 16 amino acids. Trimming at V came to 3 bases and at J to 5 bases, leaving 10 bases not matched to a gene. Germline V CDR1 and CDR2: SNHLY, FYNNEI. CDR3 region: CASSESGDRGLNEQYF. The CDR3 DNA reads as TGTGCCAGCAGTGAGTCGGGAGACAGGGGGCTGAACGAGCAGTACTTC.

The gene calls are TRBV30 and TRBJ1-2, with D maybe TRBD1 (5 bases). The CDR3 length is 14 residues. Germline CDR1 is GTSNPN and CDR2 is SVGIG (reference sequence). With 1 base removed from V and 0 bases from J, the gap between germline ends came to 9 bases. CDR3: CAWSAQTANYGYTF. CDR3 nucleotide sequence: TGTGCCTGGAGTGCCCAGACAGCTAACTATGGCTACACCTTC.

The chain combines TRBV27 with TRBJ1-5; 10 bases match TRBD1. The CDR3 spans 17 residues. Germline V gene lookup returns CDR1 MNHEY and CDR2 SMNVEV (reference sequence). The ends lost 6 bases at V and 2 bases at J; junction bases unmatched: 10. The CDR3 loop is CASRSGQGVRGNQPQHF. In DNA form, the CDR3 reads TGTGCCAGCAGAAGTGGACAGGGGGTGAGGGGCAATCAGCCCCAGCATTTT.

This rearrangement joins TRBV12-5 to TRBJ1-1, with 8 positions matching TRBD1. V shed 5 bases and J 3 bases; nucleotides not matched to a gene: 8. This CDR3 has 15 amino acids. Germline-derived CDR1 and CDR2 are LGHNT and FRNRAP. As DNA, the CDR3 is TGTGCTAGTGGTCCGTTCAGGGGGCTCGACACTGAAGCTTTCTTT. It is translated as CASGPFRGLDTEAFF.

The CDR3 coding sequence is TGTGCCAGCAGCCAAGTCAACGGAGGTGGCTACACCTTC. Its translation: CASSQVNGGGYTF. The chain joins TRBV14 to TRBJ1-2, with D hard to call. V lost 1 base and J lost 7, with 10 bases in between. Germline V CDR1 and CDR2: SGHDN, FVKESK. The CDR3 consists of 13 residues. Full variable domain (outside the CDR3, taken from reference TRBV14 and TRBJ1-2): EAGVTQFPSHSVIEKGQTVTLRCDPISGHDNLYWYRRVMGKEIKFLLHFVKESKQDESGMPNNRFLAERTGGTYSTLKVQPAELEDSGVYFCASSQVNGGGYTFGSGTRLTVV.

This clone was detected a few times. This chain uses TRBV30 with TRBJ2-1, with 11 bases fitting TRBD2. Trimming took 2 bases from V and 8 from J; bases not matched to a gene: 5. The CDR3 length is 14 residues. Germline assignment: CDR1 GTSNPN and CDR2 SVGIG (reference sequence). CDR3 region: CAWSPGLAVDEQFF. In DNA form, the CDR3 reads TGTGCCTGGAGTCCGGGACTAGCGGTCGATGAGCAGTTCTTC.

This rearrangement joins TRBV12-5 to TRBJ1-6; 8 bases are shared with TRBD1. The CDR3 spans 12 residues. Losses at the gene ends were 6 bases for V and 14 bases for J; bases not matched to a gene: 6. Germline CDR1 reads LGHNT; CDR2 reads FRNRAP. The DNA of the CDR3 is TGTGCTAGTGGGGACAGGGCTCTGACCCTCCACTTT. It yields the protein CASGDRALTLHF.